Described below is a single T cell receptor (beta chain) sequence and its context. This clonotype was found a few times. The antigen this receptor binds is unknown. No much larger clonotype is one base removed from it; base qualities were not supplied. Sequencing was performed on an Illumina NovaSeq 6000. Using 5'RACE with constant-segment primers, TCRalpha and TCRbeta cDNA libraries were constructed, with sample barcodes and unique molecular identifiers added in the process. Trizol reagent was used to extract RNA from every sample. Library amplification was performed in two PCR steps, and a second sample barcode and Illumina TruSeq adapters were introduced in the second step. Sequencing of the libraries was done on an Illumina NovaSeq, producing 2 x 150 bp paired-end reads. Concerning the study's data processing: With migec v1.2.7, reads were demultiplexed and then collapsed into UMI-guided consensus sequences. Using mixcr v2.1.11, UMI consensuses were aligned to TRA and TRB V and J templates and then assembled into clonotypes. Expanded or contracted clonotypes were those called significant by both edgeR and NoisET, with noise models trained on biological replicates. For edgeR calls, the thresholds were a false discovery rate-adjusted p below 0.01 and a log2 fold-change of 1. As an exploratory analysis of dynamics, max-normalized trajectories of the 1000 most abundant clonotypes were examined with PCA combined with hierarchical clustering. Each responding clone was given a CD4 or CD8 phenotype based on the CD4+ and CD8+ repertoires, which had been sequenced separately. TCRdb reran the public reads through fastp at Q25 and MiXCR, keeping productive beta chains. Every entry covers one CDR3 protein and lists the most common genes and DNA from its rows. These V and J calls rely on TCRdb rather than the paper's analysis. The sample contains about 130,000 distinct CDR3 sequences, roughly 15% of them found a single time. The ten largest clones take up roughly 14% of the sample.

The sample comes from a study of T-cell memory formation after mild COVID-19 (TCRdb year 2021). For the wider study: TCR sequence clusters from the two donors were found to be largely donor specific. In a couple of donors, T-cell clones that expanded and contracted after mild COVID-19 were tracked by sequencing TCRalpha and TCRbeta repertoires over time. Two young, previously healthy adult volunteers, one female and one male, were included in the cohort.

Ficoll-Paque density gradient centrifugation was the method used to isolate PBMCs. Summary of the overall study and its limitations: The second-wave clones that peaked on day 37 were not confirmed to be SARS-CoV-2 specific. The detection of some responding clones in pre-infection memory suggests that pre-existing cross-reactive memory T cells joined the SARS-CoV-2 response. Contracting CD4+ clones were found mainly in CM and EM memory subsets, while CD8+ clones were enriched in EMRA. From day 15 to 85, contracting clones showed balanced CD4/CD8 phenotypes, whereas a second wave of clones that expanded from day 15 to 37 leaned towards CD4+. Only two mild cases were covered in the study, and larger cohorts including severe cases with pre-infection samples were considered necessary.

The material sequenced was PBMCs or a T cell subset sorted from them (not recorded which). This receptor was identified in an adult woman who had mild COVID-19 (a few samples of this study predate the infection). The sample titles of this study are shuffled in the database, so cell type and time point are left out; the donor was told from shared clones.

This receptor has the CDR3 CASSLGTSGDATDTQYF. The bases are TGTGCCAGCAGCTTAGGGACTAGCGGGGATGCAACAGATACGCAGTATTTT. The rearrangement combines TRBV7-8 with TRBJ2-3; TRBD2 matches 12 bases in the middle. The CDR3 numbers 17 residues from cysteine through phenylalanine. The retained sequence is limited to the CDR3, 51 bases, with the frame set at the first base. Ends trimmed: V by 1 base, J by 3 bases; bases unmatched to a gene: 5. The germline V gene provides CDR1 SGHVS and CDR2 FQNEAQ.